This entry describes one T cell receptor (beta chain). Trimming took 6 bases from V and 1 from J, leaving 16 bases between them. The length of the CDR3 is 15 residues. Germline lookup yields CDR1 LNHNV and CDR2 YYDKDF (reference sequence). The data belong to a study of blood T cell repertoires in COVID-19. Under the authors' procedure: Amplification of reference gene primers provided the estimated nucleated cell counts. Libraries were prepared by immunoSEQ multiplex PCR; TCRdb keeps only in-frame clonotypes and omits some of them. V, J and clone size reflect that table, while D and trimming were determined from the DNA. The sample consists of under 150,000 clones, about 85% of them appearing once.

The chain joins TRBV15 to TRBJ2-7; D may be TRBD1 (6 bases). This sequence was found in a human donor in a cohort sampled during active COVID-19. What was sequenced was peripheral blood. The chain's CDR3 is CATRGVGRGSYEQYF. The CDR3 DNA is TGTGCCACCAGGGGGGTGGGCAGGGGTTCCTACGAGCAGTACTTC.